A single sample is the source of the 6 T cell receptor beta chains below, sequenced in a study of T cell changes during pregnancy in multiple sclerosis. The assay was immunoSEQ multiplex PCR, and TCRdb's table has in-frame clones only and misses some. This sample has about 33,000 clones, with over 80% found just once. The sample was CD4+ T cells from peripheral blood mononuclear cells, taken in the third trimester of pregnancy. These receptors all stem from a female donor in good health, enrolled as a control in a pregnancy study.

V and J are TRBV30 and TRBJ1-2; D is ambiguous. V lost 0 bases and J lost 4, with 6 bases in between. CDR3 length: 12 residues. Germline V gives CDR1 GTSNPN, CDR2 SVGIG (reference sequence). CDR3 sequence reads: CAWSVGGYGYTF. In DNA form, the CDR3 reads TGTGCCTGGAGTGTTGGAGGCTATGGCTACACCTTC.

The V call is TRBV29-1, the J call TRBJ1-4; perhaps TRBD1 as D (6 bases). Trimming took off 4 bases at V and 6 bases at J, with 12 bases between the two ends. Germline CDR1 reads SQVTM; CDR2 reads ANQGSEA. This CDR3 comprises 13 residues. The CDR3 nucleotides read TGCAGCGTTGGGAGGGGGGGACATGAAAAACTGTTTTTT. It translates to CSVGRGGHEKLFF. Drawing the rest from reference TRBV29-1 and TRBJ1-4, the complete variable domain is SAVISQKPSRDICQRGTSLTIQCQVDSQVTMMFWYRQQPGQSLTLIATANQGSEATYESGFVIDKFPISRPNLTFSTLTVSNMSPEDSSIYLCSVGRGGHEKLFFGSGTQLSVL.

The V gene is TRBV7-2, the J gene TRBJ1-2; D is possibly TRBD1 (6 bases). The length of the CDR3 is 13 residues. The germline V and J ends were trimmed by 6 bases and 8 bases, with 16 bases remaining between them. Germline V CDR1 and CDR2: SGHTA, FQGNSA. This CDR3 reads CASSMGHYAGYTF. For the CDR3, the DNA is TGTGCCAGCAGTATGGGACACTATGCGGGCTACACCTTC.

The CDR3: CASSFARGYYQPQHF. The CDR3 DNA follows: TGTGCCAGCAGTTTTGCCAGGGGGTATTATCAGCCCCAGCATTTT. The chain recombines TRBV28 with TRBJ1-5; 7 bases agree with TRBD1. The ends lost 3 bases at V and 5 bases at J; junction bases unmatched: 7. The germline V gene has CDR1 MDHEN and CDR2 SYDVKM. The CDR3 extends over 15 amino acids. The whole variable domain, filled in from reference TRBV28 and TRBJ1-5, reads DVKVTQSSRYLVKRTGEKVFLECVQDMDHENMFWYRQDPGLGLRLIYFSYDVKMKEKGDIPEGYSVSREKKERFSLILESASTNQTSMYLCASSFARGYYQPQHFGDGTRLSIL.

The V gene is TRBV27, the J gene TRBJ1-2; 7 nucleotides line up with TRBD1. The CDR3 runs to 15 residues. Germline lookup yields CDR1 MNHEY and CDR2 SMNVEV (reference sequence). Trimming at V came to 2 bases and at J to 5 bases, leaving 8 bases not matched to a gene. CDR3 loop: CASSLSMGGQYGYTF. CDR3 DNA: TGTGCCAGCAGTTTAAGTATGGGGGGACAGTATGGCTACACCTTC.

The rearrangement links TRBV4-1 to TRBJ2-1, with a possible D match to TRBD2 (5 bases). This CDR3 spans 17 amino acids. The germline V gene has CDR1 MGHRA and CDR2 YSYEKL. Trimming shortened V by 0 bases and J by 3 bases, and 15 bases separated the two germline ends. CDR3 nucleotide sequence: TGCGCCAGCAGCCAAGACCCGGCAGCGGCTAACTACAATGAGCAGTTCTTC. Its translation: CASSQDPAAANYNEQFF.